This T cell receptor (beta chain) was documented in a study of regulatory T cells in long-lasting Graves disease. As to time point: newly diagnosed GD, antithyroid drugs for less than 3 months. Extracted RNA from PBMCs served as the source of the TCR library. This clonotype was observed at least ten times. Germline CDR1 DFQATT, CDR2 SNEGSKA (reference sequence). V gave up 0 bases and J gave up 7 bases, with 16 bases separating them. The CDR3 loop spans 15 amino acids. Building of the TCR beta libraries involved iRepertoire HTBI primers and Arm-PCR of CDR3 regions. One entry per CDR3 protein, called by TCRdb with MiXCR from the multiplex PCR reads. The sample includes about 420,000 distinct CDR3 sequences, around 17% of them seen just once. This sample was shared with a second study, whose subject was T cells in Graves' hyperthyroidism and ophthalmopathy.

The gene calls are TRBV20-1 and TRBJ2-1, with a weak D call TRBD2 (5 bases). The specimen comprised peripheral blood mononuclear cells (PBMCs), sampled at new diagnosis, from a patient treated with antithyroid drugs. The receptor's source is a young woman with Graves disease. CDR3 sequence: CSARESFFRRNEQFF. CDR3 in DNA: TGCAGTGCTAGAGAGAGCTTTTTTAGGAGGAATGAGCAGTTCTTC.